This TCR beta chain is from a study of T cells in localized non-small cell lung cancer. Notes on the study in general: Uninvolved nearby lung showed the greatest T cell clonality, exceeding that found in tumor. A denser population of T cells in blood accompanied longer overall survival. Heterogeneity cannot be ruled out, as sequencing used one tumor region only.

The data were produced by immunoSEQ multiplex PCR, yet TCRdb's version contains in-frame clones alone and is incomplete. This sample has about 4,800 clones, with approximately 35% found just once. A remark on this clone: Its antigen is undetermined.

The V segment lost 5 bases and the J segment 6 bases; nucleotides outside the gene matches: 8. The CDR3 length is 14 residues. From germline, CDR1 is LNHDA and CDR2 SQIVND (reference sequence). The V call is TRBV19, the J call TRBJ2-7; 9 nucleotides agree with TRBD1. The sample in question was lung tumor tissue, obtained before any cancer treatment. This clonotype was sampled from an older male donor with stage III lung adenocarcinoma. In DNA form, the CDR3 reads TGTGCCAGTAGTCCCCGGGACAGGGAGGCCGAGCAGTACTTC. Translated: CASSPRDREAEQYF.